Each of the 12 T cell receptor beta chains below was sequenced from the same sample in a study of shared clonotypes between healthy human individuals. Some clones are missing from TCRdb's copy, which holds only in-frame ones; the method was immunoSEQ multiplex PCR. The repertoire holds approximately 740,000 clones, about 74% seen once, with less than 2% in the top ten. The sample was memory CD4+ T cells sorted from blood. Stated subset: CD45RA-negative fraction. These receptor sequences come from a woman aged 30 to 39 in good health.

This clone was observed a few times. The sample has other DNA sequences that encode this CDR3 too. The rearrangement uses TRBV5-1 and TRBJ2-1; 8 nucleotides agree with TRBD2. Germline values: CDR1 SGHRS, CDR2 YFSETQ. CDR3 length equals 15 residues. V lost 3 bases and J lost 2; bases outside the gene matches: 4. CDR3 residues: CASSSSSGAYNEQFF. The CDR3 DNA reads TGCGCCAGCAGCTCAAGTAGCGGGGCCTACAATGAGCAGTTCTTC. Using reference TRBV5-1 and TRBJ2-1 for the parts outside the CDR3, the full variable domain is KAGVTQTPRYLIKTRGQQVTLSCSPISGHRSVSWYQQTPGQGLQFLFEYFSETQRNKGNFPGRFSGRQFSNSRSEMNVSTLELGDSALYLCASSSSSGAYNEQFFGPGTRLTVL.

This chain connects TRBV5-4 to TRBJ1-5; D unresolved. CDR1 and CDR2 (germline): SGHNT, YYREEE (reference sequence). With 0 bases removed from V and 6 bases from J, the gap between germline ends came to 10 bases. This CDR3 contains 14 residues. The CDR3 protein is CASSLGGDSQPQHF. In DNA form, the CDR3 reads TGTGCCAGCAGCTTGGGCGGGGATTCTCAGCCCCAGCATTTT. The entire variable domain, with the rest obtained from reference TRBV5-4 and TRBJ1-5, is as follows: ETGVTQSPTHLIKTRGQQVTLRCSSQSGHNTVSWYQQALGQGPQFIFQYYREEENGRGNFPPRFSGLQFPNYSSELNVNALELDDSALYLCASSLGGDSQPQHFGDGTRLSIL.

The chain has TRBV6-1 and TRBJ2-7, with no clear D. With 2 bases removed from V and 2 bases from J, the gap between germline ends came to 4 bases. Germline CDR1 and CDR2: MNHNS and SASEGT. CDR3 length equals 12 residues. The CDR3 reads CASSEFAYEQYF. The CDR3 DNA sequence: TGTGCCAGCAGTGAATTCGCCTACGAGCAGTACTTC.

This clone has only a few counts. The chain is built from TRBV5-1 and TRBJ2-3; tentatively, D is TRBD2 (6 bases). Trimming shortened V by 5 bases and J by 4 bases, and 14 bases separated the two germline ends. CDR3 length: 14 amino acids. The V gene's germline CDR1 is SGHRS and CDR2 YFSETQ. DNA for the CDR3: TGCGCCAGCAGGGCGGGATTAGGGTCAGATACGCAGTATTTT. This gives the protein CASRAGLGSDTQYF.

J is TRBJ2-3 and V is TRBV28; 10 bases agree with TRBD2. The CDR3 is 14 residues long. The V segment lost 8 bases and the J segment 2 bases; nucleotides outside the gene matches: 4. CDR1 and CDR2 from the germline V gene are MDHEN and SYDVKM. CDR3 loop: CASRTSGDTDTQYF. CDR3 nucleotide sequence: TGTGCCAGCCGCACTAGCGGGGACACAGATACGCAGTATTTT.

The V gene is TRBV7-9, the J gene TRBJ2-5, with 16 bases fitting TRBD2. Germline-derived CDR1 and CDR2 are SEHNR and FQNEAQ (reference sequence). The CDR3 is made up of 17 amino acids. J lost 4 bases, V lost 4 bases, and 6 bases had no gene match. CDR3 protein: CASSSTGLAGGTETQYF. CDR3 in DNA: TGTGCCAGCAGCTCTACGGGACTAGCGGGAGGGACAGAGACCCAGTACTTC.

The table lists this clone with a few counts. Within the sample, other DNA sequences also encode this same CDR3. The J gene is TRBJ2-7, the V gene TRBV7-9; the D gene is possibly TRBD1 (5 bases). The V gene lost 5 bases and the J gene lost 2 bases, with 7 bases spanning the gap. Germline values: CDR1 SEHNR, CDR2 FQNEAQ (reference sequence). CDR3 length: 12 amino acids. The CDR3 loop reads CASSPGPYEQYF. The CDR3 region has the DNA TGTGCCAGCAGCCCAGGGCCCTACGAGCAGTACTTC.

The chain employs TRBV7-2 and TRBJ1-2; D is unclear. The V gene's germline CDR1 is SGHTA and CDR2 FQGNSA. With 4 bases removed from V and 4 bases from J, the gap between germline ends came to 10 bases. The CDR3 is 13 amino acids. The chain's CDR3 is CASSWKGVYGYTF. The CDR3 region has the DNA TGTGCCAGCAGCTGGAAGGGTGTCTATGGCTACACCTTC.

The chain couples TRBV2 to TRBJ1-1, with TRBD1 as a possible D gene (5 bases). Germline CDR1 and CDR2: SNHLY and FYNNEI. Trimming took 7 bases from V and 2 from J, leaving 20 bases between them. The CDR3 consists of 16 residues. DNA for the CDR3: TGTGCCAGCAAAAGGGGCCGTCCAGGGTTTAACACTGAAGCTTTCTTT. Protein product: CASKRGRPGFNTEAFF. Complete variable domain (other parts from reference TRBV2 and TRBJ1-1): EPEVTQTPSHQVTQMGQEVILRCVPISNHLYFYWYRQILGQKVEFLVSFYNNEISEKSEIFDDQFSVERPDGSNFTLKIRSTKLEDSAMYFCASKRGRPGFNTEAFFGQGTRLTVV.

Points on this clone: Other DNA sequences in the sample encode the same CDR3. CDR3 sequence: CASSTDTSSYNEQFF. The CDR3 DNA follows: TGCGCCAGCAGCACTGACACCAGCTCCTACAATGAGCAGTTCTTC. The genes are TRBV5-1 and TRBJ2-1; D not certain. The germline V and J ends were trimmed by 4 bases and 0 bases, with 11 bases remaining between them. CDR3 length: 15 amino acids. The germline V gene encodes CDR1 SGHRS and CDR2 YFSETQ. Filled out from reference TRBV5-1 and TRBJ2-1, the complete variable domain reads KAGVTQTPRYLIKTRGQQVTLSCSPISGHRSVSWYQQTPGQGLQFLFEYFSETQRNKGNFPGRFSGRQFSNSRSEMNVSTLELGDSALYLCASSTDTSSYNEQFFGPGTRLTVL.

This clone was found a few times. The J gene is TRBJ2-2, the V gene TRBV27, with D possibly being TRBD2 (5 bases). Per germline, CDR1 MNHEY and CDR2 SMNVEV (reference sequence). The CDR3 loop spans 14 amino acids. Trimming took 11 bases from V and 0 from J, leaving 13 bases between them. Here the CDR3 DNA reads TGTGCCGTCAAGCGGCTGGCGAACACCGGGGAGCTGTTTTTT. It codes for CAVKRLANTGELFF.

This chain uses TRBV28 with TRBJ2-2; D uncertain. CDR3 size: 14 residues. With 5 bases removed from V and 4 bases from J, the gap between germline ends came to 11 bases. The germline CDR1 and CDR2 sequences are MDHEN and SYDVKM. The CDR3 here is CASSPPFGTGELFF. As DNA, the CDR3 is TGTGCCAGCAGTCCGCCTTTCGGCACCGGGGAGCTGTTTTTT. Together with reference TRBV28 and TRBJ2-2, the CDR3 gives the full variable domain: DVKVTQSSRYLVKRTGEKVFLECVQDMDHENMFWYRQDPGLGLRLIYFSYDVKMKEKGDIPEGYSVSREKKERFSLILESASTNQTSMYLCASSPPFGTGELFFGEGSRLTVL.